These T cell receptor beta chains were read from a single sample in a study of Graves' ophthalmopathy and Graves' hyperthyroidism. TCRdb reprocessed the multiplex PCR reads via MiXCR and lists one record per CDR3 protein. The sample has a few hundred thousand distinct CDR3 sequences, around 16% seen once. The specimen sequenced was peripheral blood. All receptors come from a woman younger than 35 with Graves' ophthalmopathy. The CDR3 runs from the conserved cysteine through the conserved F or W. The order of the fields is J gene, V gene, CDR3 protein.

TRBJ1-2,TRBV12-3/TRBV12-4,CASSPGSGRSGTF
TRBJ2-7,TRBV28,CASTPTRRTYEQYF
TRBJ2-7,TRBV20-1,CSAEVGNSYEQYF
TRBJ1-6,TRBV12-3/TRBV12-4,CASSLPGGNSPLHF
TRBJ1-5,TRBV20-1,CSAQTGISNQPQHF
TRBJ2-5,TRBV12-3/TRBV12-4,CASSLIGRAEETQYF
TRBJ2-7,TRBV6-1,CASRTARDTSYEQYF
TRBJ2-5,TRBV20-1,CSAHPGAGETQYF
TRBJ2-7,TRBV6-2/TRBV6-3,CASTYSGTSDSYEQYF
TRBJ2-5,TRBV7-9,CASSPRTGRQETQYF
TRBJ1-2,TRBV28,CASSLPPVPYTF
TRBJ2-1,TRBV11-3,CASSSAGSPYNEQFF
TRBJ1-5,TRBV6-2/TRBV6-3,CASSYHQGKYQPQHF
TRBJ1-6,TRBV6-1,CASSEGGQGKSPLHF
TRBJ1-1,TRBV18,CASSPPRRAIEAFF
TRBJ2-2,TRBV11-2,CASSYSSGGATGELFF
TRBJ1-1,TRBV19,CASRPGVLTEAFF
TRBJ2-5,TRBV6-5,CASSYPTTPGGETQYF
TRBJ2-2,TRBV3-1,CASSPRTPSTGELFF
TRBJ1-1,TRBV5-1,CASSAARTEAFF
TRBJ2-7,TRBV6-2/TRBV6-3,CASSRRPLSGGPGEQYF
TRBJ1-1,TRBV3-1,CASGDTLSTEAFF
TRBJ2-5,TRBV12-5,CASGYTRDRDHPPETQYF
TRBJ2-2,TRBV20-1,CSARPPGDPGELFF
TRBJ2-7,TRBV12-3/TRBV12-4,CASKWSRLTYEQYF
TRBJ2-2,TRBV6-5,CASSYSKGPTGELFF
TRBJ2-7,TRBV24-1,CATSDDRDPGNEQYF
TRBJ2-2,TRBV6-1,CASSWTGTGELFF
TRBJ1-1,TRBV6-1,CASSELRRRNTEAFF
TRBJ1-1,TRBV6-1,CASRIRTGENTEAFF
TRBJ2-5,TRBV12-3/TRBV12-4,CASTSGVWAQETQYF
TRBJ2-7,TRBV15,CATSRDLGASYEQYF